Given below is one T cell receptor (beta chain) in context. Its antigen is unknown. This sample stems from a study of T cell responses to AZD1222 COVID-19 vaccine. General study results and limits: White British people made up most donors, females outnumbered males, and clonal diversity was possibly underestimated.

Clones were read by immunoSEQ multiplex PCR, and TCRdb kept only the in-frame ones, dropping some. In the table there are over 85,000 clones, about 88% of which are singletons. Germline V CDR1 and CDR2: MDHEN, SYDVKM. The CDR3 sequence is 18 residues long. Unmatched junction bases numbered 11, after V lost 3 bases and J lost 4 bases. Specimen: peripheral blood, collected on day 0 of AZD1222 vaccination. The clonotype originates from an adult in good health. The chain uses TRBV28 and TRBJ2-2; 10 bases line up with TRBD1. CDR3: CASSFRFFGQGVTGELFF. The CDR3, as DNA: TGTGCCAGCAGTTTTAGGTTTTTCGGACAGGGGGTCACCGGGGAGCTGTTTTTT.